The T cell receptor delta chain described here comes from a study of gammadelta T cells in human blood. Study-wide findings and caveats: Right after birth, innate γδ T cells reportedly expanded polyclonally after microbial exposure.

CDR3 length: 18 amino acids. CDR1 TSWWSYY and CDR2 QGS come from the germline V gene. V dropped 0 bases and J dropped 4 bases, with 21 bases sitting between them. TCRdb ran CATT on the RT-PCR reads. The table lists under 1,500 delta-chain clones, about 32% of them singletons. In its sample, this clone is large. The antigen remains unidentified. Sequenced sample: non-Vgamma9Vdelta2 gamma-delta T cells from fetal blood. The receptor comes from a human fetus. The chain has TRDV1 and TRDJ1; D may be TRDD3 (5 bases). CDR3 nucleotides: TGTGCTCTTGGGGAACTCTACGGGGGCCCACCTCACCACGATAAACTCATCTTT. Protein sequence: CALGELYGGPPHHDKLIF.